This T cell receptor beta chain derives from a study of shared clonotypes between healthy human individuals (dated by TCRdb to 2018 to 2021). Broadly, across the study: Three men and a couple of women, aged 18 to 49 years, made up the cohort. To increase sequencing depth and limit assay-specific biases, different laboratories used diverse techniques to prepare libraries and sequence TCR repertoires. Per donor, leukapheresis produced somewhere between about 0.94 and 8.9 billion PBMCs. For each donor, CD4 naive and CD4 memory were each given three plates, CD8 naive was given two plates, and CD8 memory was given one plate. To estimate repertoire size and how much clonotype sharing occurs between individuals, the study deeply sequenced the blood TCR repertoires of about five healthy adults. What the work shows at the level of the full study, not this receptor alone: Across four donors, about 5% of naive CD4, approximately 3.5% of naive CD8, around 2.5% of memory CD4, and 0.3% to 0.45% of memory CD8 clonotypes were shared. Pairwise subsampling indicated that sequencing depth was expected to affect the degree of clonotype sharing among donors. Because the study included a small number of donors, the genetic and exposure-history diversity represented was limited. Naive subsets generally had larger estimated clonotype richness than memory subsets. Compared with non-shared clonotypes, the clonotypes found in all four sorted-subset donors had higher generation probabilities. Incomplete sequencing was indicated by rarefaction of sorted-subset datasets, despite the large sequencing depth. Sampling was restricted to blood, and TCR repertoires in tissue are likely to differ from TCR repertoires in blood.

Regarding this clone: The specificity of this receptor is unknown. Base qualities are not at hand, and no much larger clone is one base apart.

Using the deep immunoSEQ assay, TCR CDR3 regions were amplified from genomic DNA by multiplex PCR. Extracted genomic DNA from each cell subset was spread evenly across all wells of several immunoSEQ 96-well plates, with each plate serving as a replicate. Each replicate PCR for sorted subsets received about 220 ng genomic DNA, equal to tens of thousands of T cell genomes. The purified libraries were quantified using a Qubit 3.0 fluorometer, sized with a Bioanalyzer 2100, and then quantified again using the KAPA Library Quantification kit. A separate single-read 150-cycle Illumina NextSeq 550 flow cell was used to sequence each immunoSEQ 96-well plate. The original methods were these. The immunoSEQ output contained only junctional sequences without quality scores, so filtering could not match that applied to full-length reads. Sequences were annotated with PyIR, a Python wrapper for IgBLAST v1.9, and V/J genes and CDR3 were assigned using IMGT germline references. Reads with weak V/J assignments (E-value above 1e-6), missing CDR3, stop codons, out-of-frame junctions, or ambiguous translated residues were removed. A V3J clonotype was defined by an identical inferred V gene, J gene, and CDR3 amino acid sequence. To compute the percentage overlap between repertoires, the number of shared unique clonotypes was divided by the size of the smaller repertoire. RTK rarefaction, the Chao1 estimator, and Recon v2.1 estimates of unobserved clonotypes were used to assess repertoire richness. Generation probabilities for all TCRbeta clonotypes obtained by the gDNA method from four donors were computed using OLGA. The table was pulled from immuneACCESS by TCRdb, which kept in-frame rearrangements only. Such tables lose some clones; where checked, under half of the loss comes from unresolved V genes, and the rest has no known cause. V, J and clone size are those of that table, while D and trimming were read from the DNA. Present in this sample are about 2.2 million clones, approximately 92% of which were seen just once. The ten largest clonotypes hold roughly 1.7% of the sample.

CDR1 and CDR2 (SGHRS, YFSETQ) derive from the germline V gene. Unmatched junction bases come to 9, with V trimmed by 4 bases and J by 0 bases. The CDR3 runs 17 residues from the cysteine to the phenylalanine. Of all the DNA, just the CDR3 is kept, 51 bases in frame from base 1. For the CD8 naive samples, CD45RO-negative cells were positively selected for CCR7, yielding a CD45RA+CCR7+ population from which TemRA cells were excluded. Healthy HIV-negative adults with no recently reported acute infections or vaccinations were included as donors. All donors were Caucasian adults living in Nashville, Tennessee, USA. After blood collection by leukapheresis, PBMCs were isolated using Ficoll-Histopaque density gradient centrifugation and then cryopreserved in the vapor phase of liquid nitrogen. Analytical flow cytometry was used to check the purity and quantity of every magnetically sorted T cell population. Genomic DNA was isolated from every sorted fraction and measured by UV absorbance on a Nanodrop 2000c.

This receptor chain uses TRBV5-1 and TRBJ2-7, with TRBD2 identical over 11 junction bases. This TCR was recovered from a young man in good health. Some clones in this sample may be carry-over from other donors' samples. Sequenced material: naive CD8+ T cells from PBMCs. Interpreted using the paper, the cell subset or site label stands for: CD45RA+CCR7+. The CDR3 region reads CASSPGRTSGYSYEQYF. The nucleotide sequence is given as TGCGCCAGCAGCCCGGGGCGGACTAGCGGGTACTCCTACGAGCAGTACTTC. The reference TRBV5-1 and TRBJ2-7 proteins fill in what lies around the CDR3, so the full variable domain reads KAGVTQTPRYLIKTRGQQVTLSCSPISGHRSVSWYQQTPGQGLQFLFEYFSETQRNKGNFPGRFSGRQFSNSRSEMNVSTLELGDSALYLCASSPGRTSGYSYEQYFGPGTRLTVT.